This record looks at one T cell receptor (beta chain) sequence and its context. This record belongs to a study of blood T cell repertoires in COVID-19. The overall study: The United States, Italy and Spain supplied acute and convalescent COVID-19 samples.

Produced via immunoSEQ multiplex PCR; TCRdb's table is partial and in-frame only. The table has 150,000 to 200,000 clones, roughly 76% seen once. The CDR3 is 15 amino acids. Trimming stripped 2 bases from V and 8 bases from J, with 18 bases between. Germline CDR1 reads LGHDT; CDR2 reads YNNKEL (reference sequence). The sequenced sample was peripheral blood. The genes are TRBV3-1 (or the pseudogene TRBV3-2) and TRBJ1-2, with a possible D match to TRBD1 (6 bases). The sequence came from a woman in her thirties or forties with COVID-19, enrolled during active disease. Here the CDR3 reads CASSQNAIGGEGYTF. Written as DNA, the CDR3 is TGTGCCAGCAGCCAAAATGCGATAGGGGGGGAAGGCTACACCTTC.